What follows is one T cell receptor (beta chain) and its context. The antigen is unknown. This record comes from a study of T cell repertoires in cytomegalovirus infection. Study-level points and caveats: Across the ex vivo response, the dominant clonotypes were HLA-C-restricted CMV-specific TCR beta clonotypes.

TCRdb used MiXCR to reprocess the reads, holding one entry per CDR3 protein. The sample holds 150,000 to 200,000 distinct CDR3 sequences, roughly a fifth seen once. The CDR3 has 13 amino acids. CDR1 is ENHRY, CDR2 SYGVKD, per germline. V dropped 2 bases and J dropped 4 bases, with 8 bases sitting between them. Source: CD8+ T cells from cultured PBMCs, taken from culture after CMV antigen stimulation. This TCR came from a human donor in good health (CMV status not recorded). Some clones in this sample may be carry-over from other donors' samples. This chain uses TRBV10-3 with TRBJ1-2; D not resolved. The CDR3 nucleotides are TGTGCCATCAGTGAGCCGTCAAGCTATGGCTACACCTTC. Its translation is CAISEPSSYGYTF.